The source of this T cell receptor (beta chain) is a study of blood T cell repertoires in COVID-19. The age range of participants was about 18 to 95 years, with residence in more than 20 US areas. Assignments of participants to cohorts depended upon their own reported clinical history. Libraries were prepared by immunoSEQ multiplex PCR; TCRdb keeps only in-frame clonotypes and omits some of them. Of approximately 230,000 clones in the sample, just over 85% were seen once. The sequencing sample was made of PBMCs or T cells enriched from blood (not recorded which). The sequence was collected from a man between 40 and 49 years old who had recovered from COVID-19.

The CDR3 nucleotides are TGTGCCTGGAGTTCCGGGTTCACCGGCTACACCTTC. Its translation: CAWSSGFTGYTF. This chain joins TRBV30 and TRBJ1-2; no definite D call. V lost 2 bases, J lost 8 bases, and 12 bases lay in between. Germline CDR1 GTSNPN, CDR2 SVGIG (reference sequence). This CDR3 spans 12 amino acids. Full variable domain (rest looked up from reference TRBV30 and TRBJ1-2): SQTIHQWPATLVQPVGSPLSLECTVEGTSNPNLYWYRQAAGRGLQLLFYSVGIGQISSEVPQNLSASRPQDRQFILSSKKLLLSDSGFYLCAWSSGFTGYTFGSGTRLTVV.